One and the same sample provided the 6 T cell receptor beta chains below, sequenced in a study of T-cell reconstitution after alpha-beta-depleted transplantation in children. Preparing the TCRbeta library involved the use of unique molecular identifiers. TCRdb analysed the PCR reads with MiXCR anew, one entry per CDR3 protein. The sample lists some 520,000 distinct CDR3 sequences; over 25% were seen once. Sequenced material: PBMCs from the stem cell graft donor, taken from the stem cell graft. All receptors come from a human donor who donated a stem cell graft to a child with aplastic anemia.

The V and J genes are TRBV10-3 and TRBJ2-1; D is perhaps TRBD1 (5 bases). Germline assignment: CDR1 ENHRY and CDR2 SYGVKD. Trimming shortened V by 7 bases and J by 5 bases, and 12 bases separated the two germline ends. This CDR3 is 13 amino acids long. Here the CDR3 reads CAITRTSNNEQFF. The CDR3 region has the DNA TGTGCCATCACCCGGACATCTAACAATGAGCAGTTCTTC.

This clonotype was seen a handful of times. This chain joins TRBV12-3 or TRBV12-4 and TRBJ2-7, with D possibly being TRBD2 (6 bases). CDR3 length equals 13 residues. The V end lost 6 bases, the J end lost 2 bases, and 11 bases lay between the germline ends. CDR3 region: CASSPEGTYEQYF. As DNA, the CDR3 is TGTGCCAGCAGCCCGGAGGGCACCTACGAGCAGTACTTC.

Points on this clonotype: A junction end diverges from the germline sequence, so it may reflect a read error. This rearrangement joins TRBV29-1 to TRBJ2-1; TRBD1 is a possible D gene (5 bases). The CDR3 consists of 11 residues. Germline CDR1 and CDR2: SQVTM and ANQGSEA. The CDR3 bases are TGCAGCGTTCGCAGGGCAGGGATGACGGTCTTC. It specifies CSVRRAGMTVF.

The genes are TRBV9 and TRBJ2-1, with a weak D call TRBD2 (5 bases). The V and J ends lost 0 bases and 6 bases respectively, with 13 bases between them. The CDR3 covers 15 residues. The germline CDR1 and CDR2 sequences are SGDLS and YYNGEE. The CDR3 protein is CASSVGVGVGNEQFF. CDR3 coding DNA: TGTGCCAGCAGCGTAGGGGTGGGAGTGGGCAATGAGCAGTTCTTC.

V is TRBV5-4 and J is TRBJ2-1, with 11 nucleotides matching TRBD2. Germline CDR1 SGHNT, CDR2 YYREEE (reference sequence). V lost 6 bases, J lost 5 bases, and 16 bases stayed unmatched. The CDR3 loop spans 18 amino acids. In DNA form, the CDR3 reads TGTGCCAGCACACGCAAGACTAGCGGGAAAATTATGCACAATGAGCAGTTCTTC. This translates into CASTRKTSGKIMHNEQFF.

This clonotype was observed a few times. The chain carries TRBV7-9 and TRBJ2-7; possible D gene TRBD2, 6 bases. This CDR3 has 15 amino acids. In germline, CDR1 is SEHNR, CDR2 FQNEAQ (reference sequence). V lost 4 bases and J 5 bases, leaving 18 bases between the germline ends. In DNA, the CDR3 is TGTGCCAGCAGCTCGGATCGACTAGTGGTCCACGAGCAGTACGTC. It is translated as CASSSDRLVVHEQYV.